The rows below give T cell receptor beta chains drawn from one sample of a study of shared clonotypes between healthy human individuals. TCRdb's table, derived via immunoSEQ multiplex PCR, lists solely in-frame clones and lacks some. This repertoire shows about 2.1 million clones, around 93% found once; its top ten account for about 1.7%. What was sequenced was naive CD8+ T cells from PBMCs. The source of these receptors is a man aged 18 to 29 in good health. Some clones in this sample may be carry-over from other donors' samples. Both conserved end residues are part of each CDR3. Fields, in order: clone size, J gene, V gene, D gene, CDR3 protein, CDR3 DNA. D genes are given only for firm matches. The size entry is marked missing in some rows and otherwise reads once, few, many or a size class.

.,TRBJ2-5,TRBV9,.,CASSVSQETQYF,TGTGCCAGCAGCGTAAGCCAAGAGACCCAGTACTTC
.,TRBJ2-7,TRBV9,TRBD1,CASSVGQSIYEQYF,TGTGCCAGCAGTGTGGGACAGAGCATCTACGAGCAGTACTTC
.,TRBJ2-7,TRBV13,TRBD1,CASSPEGAEGYEQYF,TGTGCCAGCAGCCCAGAGGGGGCAGAGGGGTACGAGCAGTACTTC
.,TRBJ2-7,TRBV5-4,.,CASSSGDYEQYF,TGTGCCAGCAGCTCTGGCGACTACGAGCAGTACTTC
once,TRBJ2-3,TRBV25-1,TRBD2,CASSLAESSTDTQYF,TGTGCCAGCAGCCTAGCGGAGTCTAGCACAGATACGCAGTATTTT
.,TRBJ2-7,TRBV25-1,.,CASTGHYEQYF,TGTGCCAGCACCGGCCACTACGAGCAGTACTTC
.,TRBJ2-2,TRBV7-8,TRBD1,CASSYSQGATGELFF,TGTGCCAGCAGCTATTCACAGGGGGCTACCGGGGAGCTGTTTTTT
.,TRBJ2-7,TRBV9,TRBD2,CASSVNGGATYEQYF,TGTGCCAGCAGCGTAAACGGGGGGGCCACCTACGAGCAGTACTTC
once,TRBJ2-7,TRBV4-2,TRBD2,CASSQVASGARGYEQYF,TGTGCCAGCAGCCAAGTGGCTAGCGGGGCCAGGGGGTACGAGCAGTACTTC
.,TRBJ2-7,TRBV9,.,CASGGSGDPYEQYF,TGTGCCAGCGGGGGGAGCGGAGACCCCTACGAGCAGTACTTC
.,TRBJ2-3,TRBV27,.,CASSSSGDTQYF,TGTGCCAGCAGTTCATCGGGGGATACGCAGTATTTT
.,TRBJ2-7,TRBV7-9,.,CASSLQPDSYEQYF,TGTGCCAGCAGCTTACAACCTGACTCCTACGAGCAGTACTTC
.,TRBJ2-3,TRBV19,TRBD1,CASRDRDSATDTQYF,TGTGCCAGTAGGGATCGGGACAGTGCCACAGATACGCAGTATTTT
.,TRBJ2-1,TRBV19,.,CASSHGYNEQFF,TGTGCCAGTAGCCACGGGTACAATGAGCAGTTCTTC
.,TRBJ2-3,TRBV5-1,.,CASSLRPGIPTDTQYF,TGCGCCAGCAGCTTGAGGCCAGGGATTCCCACAGATACGCAGTATTTT
.,TRBJ2-7,TRBV29-1,TRBD1,CSVEDGRTGGDYEQYF,TGCAGCGTTGAAGATGGACGGACAGGGGGCGACTACGAGCAGTACTTC
.,TRBJ2-2,TRBV10-3,.,CAISSGGELFF,TGTGCCATCAGCTCCGGCGGGGAGCTGTTTTTT
.,TRBJ1-3,TRBV29-1,TRBD1,CSVQDRDSGNTIYF,TGCAGCGTTCAAGACAGGGACTCTGGAAACACCATATATTTT
.,TRBJ1-4,TRBV4-1,.,CASSQVSGEKLFF,TGCGCCAGCAGCCAGGTCTCTGGTGAAAAACTGTTTTTT
.,TRBJ2-7,TRBV6-1,.,CASSDRKGPSYEQYF,TGTGCCAGCAGTGATCGTAAGGGACCCTCCTACGAGCAGTACTTC
.,TRBJ2-1,TRBV4-1,TRBD2,CASSQPTSGSLNEQFF,TGCGCCAGCAGCCAACCAACTAGCGGGAGTTTGAATGAGCAGTTCTTC
.,TRBJ1-6,TRBV4-3,.,CASRSSPPQGGGSPLHF,TGCGCCAGCAGATCAAGCCCCCCACAGGGCGGCGGTTCACCCCTCCACTTT
.,TRBJ2-1,TRBV7-3,.,CASSLLPGYSYNEQFF,TGTGCCAGCAGCTTACTACCGGGCTACTCCTACAATGAGCAGTTCTTC
.,TRBJ2-7,TRBV18,TRBD1,CASSLERTGGSYEQYF,TGTGCCAGCTCCTTAGAGCGGACAGGGGGGTCCTACGAGCAGTACTTC
once,TRBJ2-7,TRBV9,.,CASSVGPTESYEQYF,TGTGCCAGCAGCGTCGGACCGACCGAATCCTACGAGCAGTACTTC
once,TRBJ1-2,TRBV6-5,TRBD1,CASRAQGTGGHGYTF,TGTGCCAGCAGGGCGCAAGGGACAGGGGGCCATGGCTACACCTTC
.,TRBJ2-5,TRBV29-1,TRBD2,CSVEASGSWKTQYF,TGCAGCGTTGAGGCTAGCGGGAGTTGGAAGACCCAGTACTTC
.,TRBJ2-7,TRBV27,.,CASSSSVTSSYEQYF,TGTGCCAGCAGTTCGTCGGTGACAAGCTCCTACGAGCAGTACTTC
once,TRBJ2-7,TRBV28,.,CASSLGVRDYSYEQYF,TGTGCCAGCAGTTTAGGGGTCAGGGATTACTCCTACGAGCAGTACTTC
.,TRBJ2-7,TRBV29-1,TRBD1,CSVSGQGSFYEQYF,TGCAGCGTTAGTGGACAGGGTTCCTTCTACGAGCAGTACTTC
.,TRBJ2-3,TRBV9,TRBD2,CASSVATSGSSSDTQYF,TGTGCCAGCAGCGTAGCTACTAGCGGGAGTAGTTCAGATACGCAGTATTTT
.,TRBJ2-7,TRBV11-2,TRBD1,CASSVLDRSFSYEQYF,TGTGCCAGCAGCGTTTTGGACAGGTCCTTCTCCTACGAGCAGTACTTC
.,TRBJ1-1,TRBV19,.,CASVPPGRVGFPQAFF,TGTGCCAGTGTGCCCCCTGGAAGGGTAGGGTTCCCTCAAGCTTTCTTT
.,TRBJ2-7,TRBV9,.,CASSVATGRNYEQYF,TGTGCCAGCAGCGTTGCAACGGGACGGAACTACGAGCAGTACTTC
.,TRBJ2-5,TRBV2,.,CASSEWLAQETQYF,TGTGCCAGCAGTGAATGGTTGGCCCAAGAGACCCAGTACTTC
.,TRBJ2-7,TRBV19,.,CASSPPGMLEQYF,TGTGCCAGTAGTCCTCCGGGAATGCTCGAGCAGTACTTC
.,TRBJ2-7,TRBV11-2,TRBD1,CASSLGRGSYEQYF,TGTGCCAGCAGCTTGGGCAGGGGGTCCTACGAGCAGTACTTC
.,TRBJ2-7,TRBV7-3,TRBD2,CASSLISGSSYEQYF,TGTGCCAGCAGCTTAATTAGCGGGAGCTCCTACGAGCAGTACTTC
once,TRBJ2-1,TRBV7-6,.,CASSALDNEQFF,TGTGCCAGCAGCGCTCTCGACAATGAGCAGTTCTTC
.,TRBJ1-4,TRBV28,.,CASSSDHSQFEKLFF,TGTGCCAGCAGTTCAGATCATTCTCAATTTGAAAAACTGTTTTTT
.,TRBJ1-1,TRBV30,.,CAWGDLNTEAFF,TGTGCCTGGGGCGATTTGAACACTGAAGCTTTCTTT
.,TRBJ2-3,TRBV13,TRBD2,CASRIAGVVTDTQYF,TGTGCCAGCAGAATAGCGGGAGTTGTCACAGATACGCAGTATTTT
.,TRBJ1-5,TRBV25-1,.,CASSEFEGEQPQHF,TGTGCCAGCAGTGAATTTGAGGGAGAACAGCCCCAGCATTTT
.,TRBJ2-7,TRBV9,.,CASSTAGDEQYF,TGTGCCAGCAGCACCGCCGGAGACGAGCAGTACTTC
.,TRBJ2-7,TRBV4-2,.,CASSQVPGESSYEQYF,TGTGCCAGCAGCCAAGTTCCAGGGGAAAGCTCCTACGAGCAGTACTTC
.,TRBJ2-7,TRBV29-1,.,CSVEDTTSSYEQYF,TGCAGCGTCGAGGACACCACGTCCTCCTACGAGCAGTACTTC
.,TRBJ2-1,TRBV11-3,TRBD2,CASSSRLAGENNEQFF,TGTGCCAGCAGCTCCAGACTAGCGGGGGAAAACAATGAGCAGTTCTTC
.,TRBJ2-7,TRBV5-5,.,CASSSRLGEQYF,TGTGCCAGCAGCTCGCGACTGGGCGAGCAGTACTTC
.,TRBJ1-1,TRBV9,.,CASSAGANTEAFF,TGTGCCAGCAGCGCTGGCGCCAACACTGAAGCTTTCTTT
.,TRBJ1-4,TRBV27,.,CASSPRGLGEKLFF,TGTGCCAGCAGCCCCCGGGGGTTGGGTGAAAAACTGTTTTTT
.,TRBJ1-2,TRBV5-1,.,CASSPESYGYTF,TGCGCCAGCAGCCCAGAGTCCTATGGCTACACCTTC
.,TRBJ2-5,TRBV6-1,.,CASSEVEGEGPETQYF,TGTGCCAGCAGTGAAGTGGAGGGAGAGGGACCAGAGACCCAGTACTTC
.,TRBJ2-5,TRBV5-1,TRBD1,CASSPTSDREETQYF,TGCGCCAGCAGCCCAACCTCGGACAGGGAAGAGACCCAGTACTTC
.,TRBJ2-5,TRBV11-2,TRBD1,CASSPDRGLVVGRETQYF,TGTGCCAGCAGCCCGGACAGGGGGCTCGTAGTAGGGCGAGAGACCCAGTACTTC